This T cell receptor (beta chain) was sequenced in a study of CD8 T cells in ankylosing spondylitis. TCRdb reanalysed the 5' RACE reads using MiXCR and keeps one entry per CDR3 protein. Among 250,000 to 350,000 distinct CDR3 sequences listed, less than 25% were seen once. Comment on this clonotype: It may be a read error: a sequence one base away is much more abundant.

Germline loops: CDR1 SGDLS, CDR2 YYNGEE. The germline V and J ends were trimmed by 5 bases and 2 bases, with 4 bases remaining between them. The CDR3 is 11 residues long. This TCR came from a female donor with ankylosing spondylitis or in good health (not recorded which). The chain uses TRBV9 and TRBJ1-2, with no clear D. Input material: blood, either unsorted or a sorted T cell fraction (not recorded which). The chain's CDR3 is CASRGNYGYTF. Here the CDR3 DNA reads TGTGCCAGCAGGGGGAACTATGGCTACACCTTC. Combining the CDR3 with reference TRBV9 and TRBJ1-2 gives the whole variable domain DSGVTQTPKHLITATGQRVTLRCSPRSGDLSVYWYQQSLDQGLQFLIQYYNGEERAKGNILERFSAQQFPDLHSELNLSSLELGDSALYFCASRGNYGYTFGSGTRLTVV.